This T cell receptor (beta chain) was sequenced during a study of cytomegalovirus exposure and HLA in healthy donors. Background on the study: For the roughly 390 genotyped donors, 81% fell within the Caucasian-associated ancestry cluster. Study-wide results and limits: The authors judged a highly shared variant cluster likely a sequencing artifact. Association of 16,951 TCR beta sequences with HLA alleles was found at 0.05 false discovery rate in a later analysis. Despite most TCR sequences being rare, some public TCRs occurred in many donors.

This clone was seen a handful of times. What it binds is unknown. PCR used 60 Vbeta primers and 13 Jbeta primers. Only in-frame clones appear in the TCRdb table, and some are missing; sequencing was by immunoSEQ multiplex PCR. The sample contains tens of thousands of clones, more than 60% of which appear only once. J gave up 4 bases and V 2 bases, and 4 bases lay outside the gene matches. There are 15 residues in the CDR3. The germline V gene encodes CDR1 LNHDA and CDR2 SQIVND (reference sequence). The chain is built from TRBV19 and TRBJ2-3; 9 bases fit TRBD2. The receptor was isolated from a young man in good health and CMV-seronegative. Sequencing input: PBMCs. This chain's CDR3 is CASSIHSGGPDTQYF. The CDR3 DNA sequence: TGTGCCAGTAGTATACATAGCGGGGGCCCAGATACGCAGTATTTT.